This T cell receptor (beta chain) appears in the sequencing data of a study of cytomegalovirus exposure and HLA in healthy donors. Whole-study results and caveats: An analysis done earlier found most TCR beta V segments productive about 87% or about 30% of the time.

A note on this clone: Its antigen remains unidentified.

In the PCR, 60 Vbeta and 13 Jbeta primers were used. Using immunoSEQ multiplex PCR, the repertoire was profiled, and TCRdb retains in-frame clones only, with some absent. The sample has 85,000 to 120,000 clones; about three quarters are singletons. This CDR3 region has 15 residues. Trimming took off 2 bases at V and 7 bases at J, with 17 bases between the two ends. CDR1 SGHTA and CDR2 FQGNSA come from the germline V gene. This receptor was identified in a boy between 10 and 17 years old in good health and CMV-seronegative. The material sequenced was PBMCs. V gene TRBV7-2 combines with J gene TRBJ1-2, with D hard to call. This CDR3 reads CASSLYPRRESGYTF. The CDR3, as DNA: TGTGCCAGCAGCTTATACCCCCGGCGGGAAAGTGGCTACACCTTC.